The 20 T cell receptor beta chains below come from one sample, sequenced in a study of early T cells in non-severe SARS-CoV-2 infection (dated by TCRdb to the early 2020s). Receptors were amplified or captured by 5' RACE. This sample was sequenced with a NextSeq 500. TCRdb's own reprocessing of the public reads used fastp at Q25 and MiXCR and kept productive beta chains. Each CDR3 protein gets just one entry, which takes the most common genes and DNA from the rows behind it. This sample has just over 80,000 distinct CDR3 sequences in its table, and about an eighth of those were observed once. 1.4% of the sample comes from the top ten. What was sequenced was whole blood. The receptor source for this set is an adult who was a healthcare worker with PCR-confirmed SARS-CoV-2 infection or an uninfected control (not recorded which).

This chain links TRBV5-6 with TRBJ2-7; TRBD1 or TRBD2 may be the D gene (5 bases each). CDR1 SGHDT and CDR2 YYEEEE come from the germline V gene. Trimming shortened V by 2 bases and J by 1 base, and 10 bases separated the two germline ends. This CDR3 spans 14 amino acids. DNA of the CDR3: TGTGCCAGCAGCTTCTTGGGACCTTCCTACGAGCAGTACTTC. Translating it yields CASSFLGPSYEQYF. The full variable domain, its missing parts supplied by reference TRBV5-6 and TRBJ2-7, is DAGVTQSPTHLIKTRGQQVTLRCSPKSGHDTVSWYQQALGQGPQFIFQYYEEEERQRGNFPDRFSGHQFPNYSSELNVNALLLGDSALYLCASSFLGPSYEQYFGPGTRLTVT.

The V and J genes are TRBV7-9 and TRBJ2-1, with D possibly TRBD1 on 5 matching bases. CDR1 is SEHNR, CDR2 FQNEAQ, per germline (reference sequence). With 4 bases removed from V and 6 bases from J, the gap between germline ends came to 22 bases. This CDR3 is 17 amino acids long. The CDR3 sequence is CASSSSVEFRTTNEQFF. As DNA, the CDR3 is TGTGCCAGCAGCTCTAGTGTCGAGTTTAGGACAACCAATGAGCAGTTCTTC.

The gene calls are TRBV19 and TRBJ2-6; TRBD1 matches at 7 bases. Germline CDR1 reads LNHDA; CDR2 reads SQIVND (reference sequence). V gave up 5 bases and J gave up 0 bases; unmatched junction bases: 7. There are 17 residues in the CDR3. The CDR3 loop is CASSARDSASGANVLTF. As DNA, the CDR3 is TGTGCCAGTAGTGCGAGGGACAGCGCCTCTGGGGCCAACGTCCTGACTTTC.

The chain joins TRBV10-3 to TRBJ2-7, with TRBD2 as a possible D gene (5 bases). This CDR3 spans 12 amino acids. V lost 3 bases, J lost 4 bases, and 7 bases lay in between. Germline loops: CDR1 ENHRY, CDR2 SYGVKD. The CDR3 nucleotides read TGTGCCATCAGTGATGGGAGATACGAGCAGTACTTC. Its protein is CAISDGRYEQYF.

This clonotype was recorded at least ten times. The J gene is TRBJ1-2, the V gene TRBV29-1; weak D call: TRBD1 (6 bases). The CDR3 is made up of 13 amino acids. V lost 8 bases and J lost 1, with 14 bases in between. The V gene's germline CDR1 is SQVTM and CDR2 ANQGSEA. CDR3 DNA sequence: TGCAGCTCCCGGGACACGCGTAACTATGGCTACACCTTC. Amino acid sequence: CSSRDTRNYGYTF. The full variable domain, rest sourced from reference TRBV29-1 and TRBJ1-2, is SAVISQKPSRDICQRGTSLTIQCQVDSQVTMMFWYRQQPGQSLTLIATANQGSEATYESGFVIDKFPISRPNLTFSTLTVSNMSPEDSSIYLCSSRDTRNYGYTFGSGTRLTVV.

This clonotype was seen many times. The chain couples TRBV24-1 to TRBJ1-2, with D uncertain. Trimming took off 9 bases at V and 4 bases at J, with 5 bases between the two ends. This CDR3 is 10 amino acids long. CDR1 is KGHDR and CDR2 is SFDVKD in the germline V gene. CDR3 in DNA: TGTGCCACCGTACTCTATGGCTACACCTTC. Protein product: CATVLYGYTF.

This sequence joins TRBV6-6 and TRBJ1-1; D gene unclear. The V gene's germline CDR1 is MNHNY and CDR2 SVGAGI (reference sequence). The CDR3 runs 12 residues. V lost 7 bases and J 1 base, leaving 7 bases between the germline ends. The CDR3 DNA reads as TGTGCCAGCATGGGGAGGAACACTGAAGCTTTCTTT. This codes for CASMGRNTEAFF.

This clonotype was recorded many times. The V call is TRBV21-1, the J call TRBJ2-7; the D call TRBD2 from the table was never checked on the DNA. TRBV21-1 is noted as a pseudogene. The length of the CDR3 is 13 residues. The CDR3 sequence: CASSSTSDHEQYF. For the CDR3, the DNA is TGTGCCAGCAGCTCAACTAGCGACCACGAGCAGTACTTC.

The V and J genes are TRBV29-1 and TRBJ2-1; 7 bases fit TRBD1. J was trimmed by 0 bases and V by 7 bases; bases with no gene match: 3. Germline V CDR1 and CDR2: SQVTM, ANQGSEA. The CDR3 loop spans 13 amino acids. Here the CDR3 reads CSGQGSSYNEQFF. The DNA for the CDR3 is TGCAGCGGACAGGGAAGCTCCTACAATGAGCAGTTCTTC.

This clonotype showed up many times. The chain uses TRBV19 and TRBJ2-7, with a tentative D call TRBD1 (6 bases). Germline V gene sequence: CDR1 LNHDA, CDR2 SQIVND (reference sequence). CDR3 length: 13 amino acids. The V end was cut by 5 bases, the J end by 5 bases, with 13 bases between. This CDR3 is CASSYRDSNEQYF. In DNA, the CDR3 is TGTGCCAGTAGTTACAGGGATTCCAACGAGCAGTACTTC. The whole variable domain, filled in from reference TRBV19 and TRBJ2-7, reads DGGITQSPKYLFRKEGQNVTLSCEQNLNHDAMYWYRQDPGQGLRLIYYSQIVNDFQKGDIAEGYSVSREKKESFPLTVTSAQKNPTAFYLCASSYRDSNEQYFGPGTRLTVT.

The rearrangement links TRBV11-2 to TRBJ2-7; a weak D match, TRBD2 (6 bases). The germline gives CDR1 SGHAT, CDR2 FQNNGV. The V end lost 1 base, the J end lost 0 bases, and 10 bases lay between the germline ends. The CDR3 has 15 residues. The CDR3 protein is CASSLGAGSSYEQYF. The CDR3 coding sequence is TGTGCCAGCAGCTTAGGGGCGGGGAGCTCCTACGAGCAGTACTTC.

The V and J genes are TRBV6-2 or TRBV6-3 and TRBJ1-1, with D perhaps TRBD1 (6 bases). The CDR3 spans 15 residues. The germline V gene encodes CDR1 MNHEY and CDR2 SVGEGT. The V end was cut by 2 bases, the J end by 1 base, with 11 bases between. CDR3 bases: TGTGCCAGCAGTTACGCGAGACAGGCGAACACTGAAGCTTTCTTT. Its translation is CASSYARQANTEAFF.

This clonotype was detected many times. The CDR3 region is CASSLGGGLGETQYF. The CDR3, as DNA: TGTGCCAGCAGCTTAGGAGGGGGCCTAGGAGAGACCCAGTACTTC. V usage is TRBV7-2 and J usage is TRBJ2-5, with TRBD1 matching over 7 bases. CDR1 is SGHTA, CDR2 FQGNSA, per germline. V lost 1 base, J lost 4 bases, and 6 bases stayed unmatched. CDR3 length equals 15 residues.

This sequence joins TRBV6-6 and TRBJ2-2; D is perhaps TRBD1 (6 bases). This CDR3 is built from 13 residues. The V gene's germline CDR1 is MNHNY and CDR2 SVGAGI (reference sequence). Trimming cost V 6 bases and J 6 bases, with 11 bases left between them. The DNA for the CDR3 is TGTGCCAGCAGCATTAACAGGGCCGGGGAGCTGTTTTTT. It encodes CASSINRAGELFF.

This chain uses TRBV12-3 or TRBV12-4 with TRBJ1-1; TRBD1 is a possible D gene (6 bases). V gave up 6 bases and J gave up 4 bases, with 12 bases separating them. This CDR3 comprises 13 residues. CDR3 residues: CASRTGSSTEAFF. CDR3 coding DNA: TGTGCCAGCAGAACAGGGTCTAGCACTGAAGCTTTCTTT.

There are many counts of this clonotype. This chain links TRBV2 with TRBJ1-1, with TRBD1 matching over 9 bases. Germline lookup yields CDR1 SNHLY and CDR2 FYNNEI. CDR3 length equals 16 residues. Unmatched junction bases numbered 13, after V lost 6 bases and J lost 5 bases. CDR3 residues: CASRTYWDREKTEAFF. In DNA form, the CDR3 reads TGTGCCAGCAGAACCTATTGGGACAGGGAAAAAACTGAAGCTTTCTTT. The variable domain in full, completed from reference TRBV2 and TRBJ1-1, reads EPEVTQTPSHQVTQMGQEVILRCVPISNHLYFYWYRQILGQKVEFLVSFYNNEISEKSEIFDDQFSVERPDGSNFTLKIRSTKLEDSAMYFCASRTYWDREKTEAFFGQGTRLTVV.

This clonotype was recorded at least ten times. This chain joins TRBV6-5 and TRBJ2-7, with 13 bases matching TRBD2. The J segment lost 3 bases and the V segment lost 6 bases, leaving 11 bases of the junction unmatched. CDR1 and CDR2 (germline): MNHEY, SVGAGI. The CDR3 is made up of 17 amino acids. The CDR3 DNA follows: TGTGCCAGCAGCAGACGACTAGCGGGGGGCGGACACTACGAGCAGTACTTC. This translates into CASSRRLAGGGHYEQYF.

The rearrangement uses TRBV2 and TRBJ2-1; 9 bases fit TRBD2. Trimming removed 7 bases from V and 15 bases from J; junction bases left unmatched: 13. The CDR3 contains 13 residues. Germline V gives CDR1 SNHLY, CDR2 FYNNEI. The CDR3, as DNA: TGTGCCAGCATTGGTAGCGGGGGAGGTAAGCGGTTCTTC. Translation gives CASIGSGGGKRFF.

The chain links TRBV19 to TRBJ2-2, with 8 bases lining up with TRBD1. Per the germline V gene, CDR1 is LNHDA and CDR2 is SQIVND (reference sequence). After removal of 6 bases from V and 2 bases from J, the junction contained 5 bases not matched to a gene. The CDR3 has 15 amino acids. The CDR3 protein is CASRGQGYNTGELFF. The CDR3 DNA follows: TGTGCCAGTAGAGGACAGGGATATAACACCGGGGAGCTGTTTTTT. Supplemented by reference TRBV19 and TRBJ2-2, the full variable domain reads DGGITQSPKYLFRKEGQNVTLSCEQNLNHDAMYWYRQDPGQGLRLIYYSQIVNDFQKGDIAEGYSVSREKKESFPLTVTSAQKNPTAFYLCASRGQGYNTGELFFGEGSRLTVL.

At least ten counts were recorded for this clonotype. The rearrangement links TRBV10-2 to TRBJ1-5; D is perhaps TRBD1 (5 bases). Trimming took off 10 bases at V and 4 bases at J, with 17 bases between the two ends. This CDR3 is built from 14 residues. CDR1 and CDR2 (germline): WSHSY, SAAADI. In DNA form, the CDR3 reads TGCGCCACCGTCGATAAACAGGCTAATCAGCCCCAGCATTTT. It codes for CATVDKQANQPQHF.